This record covers a single T cell receptor delta chain. This clone was seen a handful of times. Its antigen remains unidentified. The protein TCRdb gives is from a much larger clone and does not agree with this DNA's translation at residue 11, likely a read error; the protein shown here comes from the DNA. The method was multiplex PCR. A 32-plex assay amplified the genomic DNA, with primers for all 8 TRDV and 4 TRDJ genes spanning the CDR3. During approximately 3 cycles of barcoding PCR, a 12-nucleotide UMI was attached, and a second PCR using Illumina adapter primers followed. AMPure XP beads were used to purify the libraries, and library quality was checked on a Fragment Analyzer using the HS NGS Fragment kit. Sequencing used an Illumina MiniSeq mid-output kit with about 22% PhiX and 150 cycles of paired-end reads. Processing in the source paper ran as follows. MIGEC version 1.2.9 was used to process the reads, grouping the reads by UMI and building error-corrected consensus sequences. Modified VDJtools version 1.2.1 scripts and the tcR R package were used for post-processing. Clonotypes were called again by TCRdb from the public reads via CATT, and duplicate nucleotide sequences were then merged into one entry. Clone size and V and J calls follow TCRdb, not the original study. This sample has 2,000 to 2,500 delta-chain clones in its table, and 13% to 15% of those were observed once. The ten largest clonotypes hold 50% to 60% of the sample.

The data belong to a study of DNA immune sequencing with unique molecular identifiers (dated by TCRdb to the early 2020s). At the level of the whole study: Immunomagnetic cell separation was used to enrich gammadelta T cells from buffy coats, and the genomic DNA of the enriched gammadelta T cells was sequenced. Fluorescence-activated cell sorting was used to enrich gammadelta T cells from PBMC of fewer than 11 healthy individuals. To compare enriched with non-enriched material, 100 ng of enriched gammadelta T-cell DNA and approximately 0.94 ug of non-enriched PBMC DNA were sequenced. The study developed and validated an ultrasensitive DNA-based TRD repertoire sequencing method using PCR-introduced unique molecular identifiers. The method was validated on synthetic reference molecules and on blood samples from healthy individuals. All donors were healthy individuals, and ten of the donors were profiled using sorted gammadelta T cells from peripheral blood.

The research as a whole found: TRDV2 paired with TRDJ1 was the most common TRD rearrangement among clonotypes in healthy donors. Novel TRD sequences not targeted by the primers cannot be detected with the primer-based approach. TRD repertoire diversity varied between healthy donors, with several donors highly oligoclonal where top 5 clonotypes exceeded half of productive molecules.

Relative to germline, V is missing 2 bases and J is missing 0 bases, with 6 bases of the junction outside any gene match. Reading the germline V gene gives CDR1 GEAIGNYY and CDR2 EKD. Taken from cysteine to phenylalanine, the CDR3 has 20 residues. Of all the DNA, just the CDR3 is kept, 60 bases in frame from base 1. This chain joins TRDV2 to TRDJ3, and TRDD3 aligns with 13 junction nucleotides. Specimen: gamma-delta T cells enriched from blood buffy coat, or unenriched PBMCs (not recorded which). The sequence came from a human donor in good health. The CDR3 region reads CACDKVLGDTCSWDTRQMFF. In nucleotide form, the sequence is TGTGCCTGTGACAAAGTACTGGGGGATACGTGCTCCTGGGACACCCGACAGATGTTTTTC.